This T cell receptor (beta chain) was documented in a study of cytomegalovirus exposure and HLA in healthy donors. About the research overall: About 80 million unique TCRs from HLA-typed donors made up an early data release.

As to this clone: Its antigen is currently unknown.

13 Jbeta primers and 60 Vbeta primers were used for the PCR. TCRdb keeps only in-frame clones here, not all; method: immunoSEQ multiplex PCR. The sample consists of about 270,000 clones, roughly 70% of them appearing once. Study-wide results and caveats: Presence/absence analyses supposed approximately even sequencing depth among donors. Usually a TCR sequence was rare, but some public TCRs were found in many donors.

V lost 6 bases to trimming and J lost 4 bases, with 6 bases between them. Per the germline V gene, CDR1 is SQVTM and CDR2 is ANQGSEA. CDR3 length equals 11 residues. Sequencing used PBMCs. This receptor was obtained from a female donor in good health and CMV-seronegative. This rearrangement joins TRBV29-1 to TRBJ2-2, with D possibly TRBD2 on 5 matching bases. This chain's CDR3 is CSVGITGELFF. CDR3 nucleotide sequence: TGCAGCGTCGGGATCACCGGGGAGCTGTTTTTT.